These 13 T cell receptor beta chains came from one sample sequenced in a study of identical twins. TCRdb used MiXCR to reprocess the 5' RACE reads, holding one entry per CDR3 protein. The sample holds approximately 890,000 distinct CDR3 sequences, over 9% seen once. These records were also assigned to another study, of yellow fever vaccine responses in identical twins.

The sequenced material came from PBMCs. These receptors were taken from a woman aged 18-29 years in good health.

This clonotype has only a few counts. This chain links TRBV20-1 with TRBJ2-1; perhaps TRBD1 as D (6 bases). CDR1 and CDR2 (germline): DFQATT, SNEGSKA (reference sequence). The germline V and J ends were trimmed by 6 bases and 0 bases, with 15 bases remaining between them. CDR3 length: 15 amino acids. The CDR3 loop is CSAQRPGASYNEQFF. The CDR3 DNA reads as TGCAGTGCCCAGAGACCAGGGGCCTCCTACAATGAGCAGTTCTTC.

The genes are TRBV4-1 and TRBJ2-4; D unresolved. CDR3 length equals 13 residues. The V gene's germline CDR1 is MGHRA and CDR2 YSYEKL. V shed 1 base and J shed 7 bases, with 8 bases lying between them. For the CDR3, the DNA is TGCGCCAGCAGCCAAGTGGAGTGGAACATTCAGTACTTC. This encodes CASSQVEWNIQYF.

The CDR3 sequence is CATLKPGQGVGIQYF. The DNA for the CDR3 is TGTGCCACCCTGAAACCGGGACAGGGGGTGGGCATTCAGTACTTC. The chain has TRBV28 and TRBJ2-4; 11 positions match TRBD1. This CDR3 has 15 amino acids. Looked up from germline, CDR1 is MDHEN and CDR2 is SYDVKM. With V trimmed by 10 bases and J by 9 bases, 14 bases remained unmatched.

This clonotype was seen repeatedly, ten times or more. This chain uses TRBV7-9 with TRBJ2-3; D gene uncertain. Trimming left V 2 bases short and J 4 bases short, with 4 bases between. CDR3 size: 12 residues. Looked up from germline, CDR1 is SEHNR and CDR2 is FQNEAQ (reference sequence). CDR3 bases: TGTGCCAGCAGCTTATTATCAGATACGCAGTATTTT. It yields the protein CASSLLSDTQYF.

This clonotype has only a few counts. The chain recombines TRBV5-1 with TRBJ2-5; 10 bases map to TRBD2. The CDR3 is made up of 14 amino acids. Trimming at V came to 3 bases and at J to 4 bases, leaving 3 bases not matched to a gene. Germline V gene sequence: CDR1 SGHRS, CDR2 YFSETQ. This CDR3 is CASSYRLAGETQYF. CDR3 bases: TGCGCCAGCAGCTACCGACTAGCGGGAGAGACCCAGTACTTC. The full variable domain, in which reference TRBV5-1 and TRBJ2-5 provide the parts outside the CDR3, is KAGVTQTPRYLIKTRGQQVTLSCSPISGHRSVSWYQQTPGQGLQFLFEYFSETQRNKGNFPGRFSGRQFSNSRSEMNVSTLELGDSALYLCASSYRLAGETQYFGPGTRLLVL.

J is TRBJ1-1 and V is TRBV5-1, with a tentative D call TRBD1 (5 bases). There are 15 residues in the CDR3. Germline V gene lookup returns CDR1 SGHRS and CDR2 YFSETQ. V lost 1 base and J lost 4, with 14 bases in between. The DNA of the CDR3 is TGCGCCAGCAGCTTGTGGGACCGGACCGCCACTGAAGCTTTCTTT. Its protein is CASSLWDRTATEAFF.

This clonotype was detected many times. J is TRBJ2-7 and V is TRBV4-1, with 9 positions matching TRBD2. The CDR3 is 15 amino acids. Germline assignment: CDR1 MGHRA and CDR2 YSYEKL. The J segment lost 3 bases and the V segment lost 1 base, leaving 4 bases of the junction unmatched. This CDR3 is CASSQVASGNYEQYF. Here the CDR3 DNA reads TGCGCCAGCAGCCAAGTAGCTAGCGGGAACTACGAGCAGTACTTC.

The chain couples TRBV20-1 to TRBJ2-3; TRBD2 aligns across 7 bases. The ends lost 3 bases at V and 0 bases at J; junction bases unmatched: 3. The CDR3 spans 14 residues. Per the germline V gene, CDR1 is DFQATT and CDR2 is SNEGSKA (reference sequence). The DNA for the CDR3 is TGCAGTGCTAGCCTAGCGGTTAGCACAGATACGCAGTATTTT. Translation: CSASLAVSTDTQYF.

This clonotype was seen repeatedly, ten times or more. The CDR3 here is CASSQEKLVGNEQFF. The DNA for the CDR3 is TGTGCCAGCAGCCAAGAGAAACTAGTAGGCAATGAGCAGTTCTTC. J is TRBJ2-1 and V is TRBV3-1; tentative D call: TRBD2 (5 bases). CDR3 size: 15 residues. Germline assignment: CDR1 LGHDT and CDR2 YNNKEL (reference sequence). Deletions cut 0 bases from V and 6 bases from J, with 12 bases between.

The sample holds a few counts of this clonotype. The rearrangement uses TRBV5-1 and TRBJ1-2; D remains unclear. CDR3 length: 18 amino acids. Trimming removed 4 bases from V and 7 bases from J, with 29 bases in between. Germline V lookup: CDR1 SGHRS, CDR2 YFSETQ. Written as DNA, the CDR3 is TGCGCCAGCAGCCTTAGTGGCCTGGGTTCTAAGGGCAACGTTGGCTACACCTTC. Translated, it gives CASSLSGLGSKGNVGYTF.

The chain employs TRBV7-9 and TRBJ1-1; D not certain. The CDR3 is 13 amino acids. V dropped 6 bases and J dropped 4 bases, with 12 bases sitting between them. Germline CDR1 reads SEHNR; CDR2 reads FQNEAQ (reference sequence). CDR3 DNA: TGTGCCAGCAGGAGAGATGGTGGCACTGAAGCTTTCTTT. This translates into CASRRDGGTEAFF.

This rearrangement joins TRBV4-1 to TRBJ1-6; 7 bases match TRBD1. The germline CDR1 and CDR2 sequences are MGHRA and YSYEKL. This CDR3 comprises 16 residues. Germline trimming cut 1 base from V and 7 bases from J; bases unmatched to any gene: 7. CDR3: CASSQVGQALNSPLHF. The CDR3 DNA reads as TGCGCCAGCAGCCAAGTAGGACAGGCCCTAAATTCACCCCTCCACTTT.

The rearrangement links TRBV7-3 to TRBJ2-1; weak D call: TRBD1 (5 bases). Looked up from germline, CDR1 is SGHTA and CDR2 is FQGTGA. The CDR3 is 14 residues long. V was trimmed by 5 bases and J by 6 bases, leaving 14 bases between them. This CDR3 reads CASSASSGSNEQFF. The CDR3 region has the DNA TGTGCCAGCAGCGCCAGTTCAGGGTCCAATGAGCAGTTCTTC.